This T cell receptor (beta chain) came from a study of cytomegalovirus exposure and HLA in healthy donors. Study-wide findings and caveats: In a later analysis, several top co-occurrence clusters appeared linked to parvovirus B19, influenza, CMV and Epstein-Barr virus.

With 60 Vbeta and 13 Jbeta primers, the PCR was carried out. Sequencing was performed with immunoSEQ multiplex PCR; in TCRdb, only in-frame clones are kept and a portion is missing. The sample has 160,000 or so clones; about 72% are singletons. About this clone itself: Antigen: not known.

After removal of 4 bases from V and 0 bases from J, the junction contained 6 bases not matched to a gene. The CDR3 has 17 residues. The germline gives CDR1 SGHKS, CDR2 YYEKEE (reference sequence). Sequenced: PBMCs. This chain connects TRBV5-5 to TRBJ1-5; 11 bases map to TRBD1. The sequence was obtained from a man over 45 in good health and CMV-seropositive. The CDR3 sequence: CASSVRDRGYSNQPQHF. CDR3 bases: TGTGCCAGCAGCGTAAGGGACAGGGGGTATAGCAATCAGCCCCAGCATTTT.